The TCR beta chain under discussion was sequenced for a study of vaccination effects on CD4 cells after COVID-19. The culture ran for 10 to 11 days, and then CD4+ T cells were isolated. By PCR, the person was confirmed to have had SARS-CoV-2 infection between March and December 2020. All study participants received two doses of BNT162b2 or mRNA-1273 vaccine. This CDR3 contains 16 residues. V lost 0 bases and J lost 4; bases outside the gene matches: 9. CDR1 is LNHNV and CDR2 is YYDKDF in the germline V gene (reference sequence). This clone came up a few times. What it recognizes is unknown. TCRdb's copy holds only in-frame clones and misses some; the assay was immunoSEQ multiplex PCR. This table has roughly 51,000 clones, over 60% appearing once.

Specimen: CD4+ T cells from PBMCs cultured without peptide, collected after COVID-19 vaccination. This chain joins TRBV15 and TRBJ2-7; 7 nucleotides agree with TRBD1. This TCR derives from a human donor who had a prior SARS-CoV-2 infection. CDR3: CATSRDDRGGVYEQYF. The CDR3 DNA sequence: TGTGCCACCAGCAGAGATGATAGAGGGGGCGTTTACGAGCAGTACTTC. Looking up the rest from reference TRBV15 and TRBJ2-7 gives the full variable domain: DAMVIQNPRYQVTQFGKPVTLSCSQTLNHNVMYWYQQKSSQAPKLLFHYYDKDFNNEADTPDNFQSRRPNTSFCFLDIRSPGLGDTAMYLCATSRDDRGGVYEQYFGPGTRLTVT.